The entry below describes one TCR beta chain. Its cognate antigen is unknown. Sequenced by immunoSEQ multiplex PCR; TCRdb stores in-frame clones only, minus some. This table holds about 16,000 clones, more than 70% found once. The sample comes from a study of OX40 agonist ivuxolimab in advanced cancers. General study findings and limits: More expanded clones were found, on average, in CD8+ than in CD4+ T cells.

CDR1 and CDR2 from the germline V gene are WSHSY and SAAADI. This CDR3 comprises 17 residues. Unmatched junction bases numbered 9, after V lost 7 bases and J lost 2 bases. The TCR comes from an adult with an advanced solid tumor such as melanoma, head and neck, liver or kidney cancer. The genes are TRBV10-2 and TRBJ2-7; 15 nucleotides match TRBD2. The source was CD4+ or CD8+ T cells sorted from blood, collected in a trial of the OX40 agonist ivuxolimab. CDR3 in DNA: TGCGCCAGCACGCGGTGGACTAGCGGGAGGGGGACCTACGAGCAGTACTTC. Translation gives CASTRWTSGRGTYEQYF.